The entry below gives a single T cell receptor (beta chain) sequence along with its context. The data derive from a study of T cell repertoires in cytomegalovirus infection. A single record per CDR3 protein comes from TCRdb applying MiXCR to the reads. In the table there are 630,000 or so distinct CDR3 sequences, 20% to 25% of which are singletons. V was shortened by 5 bases and J by 5 bases, with 12 bases between the two germline ends. Germline CDR1 reads MNHEY; CDR2 reads SVGAGI. The CDR3 has 13 amino acids. This TCR came from a human donor in good health (CMV status not recorded). Some clones in this sample may be carry-over from other donors' samples. The chain employs TRBV6-5 and TRBJ1-1; no reliable D call. Material for sequencing was CD8+ T cells from PBMCs. The CDR3 region is CASSRASGTEAFF. The CDR3 DNA reads as TGTGCCAGCAGTCGGGCCAGTGGGACTGAAGCTTTCTTT.